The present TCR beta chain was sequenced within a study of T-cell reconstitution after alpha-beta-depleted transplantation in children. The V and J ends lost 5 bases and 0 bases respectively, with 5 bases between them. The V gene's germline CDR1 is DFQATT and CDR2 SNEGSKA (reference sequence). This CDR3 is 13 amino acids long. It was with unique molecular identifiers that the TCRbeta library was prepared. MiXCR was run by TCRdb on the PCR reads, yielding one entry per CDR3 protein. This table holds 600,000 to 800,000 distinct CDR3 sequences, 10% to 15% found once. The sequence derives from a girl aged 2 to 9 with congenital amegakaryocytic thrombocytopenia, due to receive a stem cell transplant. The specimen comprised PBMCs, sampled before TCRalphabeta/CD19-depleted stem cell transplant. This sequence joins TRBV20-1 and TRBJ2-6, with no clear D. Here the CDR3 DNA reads TGCAGTGCTGCGACCTCTGGGGCCAACGTCCTGACTTTC. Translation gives CSAATSGANVLTF.